Below are 30 T cell receptor beta chains sequenced from a single sample in a study of T cells in Graves' hyperthyroidism and ophthalmopathy. Amplified TCR beta CDR3 regions derived from RNA transcripts. The TCR CDR3 was amplified in a first-round RT-PCR using the HTBI primer set. TCRdb ran MiXCR on the multiplex PCR reads and lists one entry per CDR3 protein. The table has roughly 750,000 distinct CDR3 sequences, about 17% seen once. The specimen sequenced was blood. The receptors were sampled from a man between 18 and 35 years old with Graves' hyperthyroidism.

This clonotype was detected many times. The chain joins TRBV27 to TRBJ2-5; D is possibly TRBD1 (6 bases). Germline-derived CDR1 and CDR2 are MNHEY and SMNVEV (reference sequence). Trimming pared 7 bases from V and 7 bases from J, leaving 16 bases between. The CDR3 has 13 amino acids. In nucleotides, the CDR3 is TGTGCCAGCACCAAGACAGGCCAGGGGACCCAGTACTTC. The encoded protein is CASTKTGQGTQYF.

The V call is TRBV29-1, the J call TRBJ1-1; D remains unclear. There are 12 residues in the CDR3. CDR1 is SQVTM and CDR2 is ANQGSEA in the germline V gene. V shed 5 bases and J shed 1 base, with 8 bases lying between them. Here the CDR3 reads CSVPLENTEAFF. CDR3 bases: TGCAGCGTTCCCTTAGAGAACACTGAAGCTTTCTTT. The entire variable domain, with the rest obtained from reference TRBV29-1 and TRBJ1-1, is as follows: SAVISQKPSRDICQRGTSLTIQCQVDSQVTMMFWYRQQPGQSLTLIATANQGSEATYESGFVIDKFPISRPNLTFSTLTVSNMSPEDSSIYLCSVPLENTEAFFGQGTRLTVV.

This clonotype occurred many times. The chain employs TRBV28 and TRBJ2-7; tentative D call: TRBD2 (6 bases). V dropped 6 bases and J dropped 2 bases, with 14 bases sitting between them. CDR1 is MDHEN, CDR2 SYDVKM, per germline. CDR3 size: 14 residues. DNA of the CDR3: TGTGCCAGCAGGCCCCCGGGGGTAGCCTACGAGCAGTACTTC. This encodes CASRPPGVAYEQYF.

CDR3 sequence: CASGQGTSGRWREQYF. DNA of the CDR3: TGTGCCAGCGGCCAAGGGACTAGCGGGAGGTGGAGAGAGCAGTACTTC. The gene calls are TRBV28 and TRBJ2-7; 15 bases fit TRBD2. This CDR3 spans 16 amino acids. Germline lookup yields CDR1 MDHEN and CDR2 SYDVKM. Trimming took 8 bases from V and 7 from J; bases not matched to a gene: 12.

This clonotype was counted ten times or more. The chain carries TRBV27 and TRBJ1-5; possible D gene TRBD1, 5 bases. Deletions cut 10 bases from V and 3 bases from J, with 13 bases between. This CDR3 is built from 13 residues. The V gene's germline CDR1 is MNHEY and CDR2 SMNVEV (reference sequence). CDR3 DNA sequence: TGTGCCACCAAAGCAGGGACCAATCAGCCCCAGCATTTT. This gives the protein CATKAGTNQPQHF.

This clonotype has more than one count but fewer than ten. V gene TRBV20-1 combines with J gene TRBJ2-1; 7 bases fit TRBD2. The CDR3 loop spans 15 amino acids. V shed 3 bases and J 8 bases; nucleotides not matched to a gene: 13. The V gene's germline CDR1 is DFQATT and CDR2 SNEGSKA (reference sequence). CDR3 in DNA: TGCAGTGCTAGGACCCCTTGGACTAGATCAGATGAGCAGTTCTTC. It codes for CSARTPWTRSDEQFF.

This clonotype appeared many times. The chain is built from TRBV10-3 and TRBJ1-1, with a tentative D call TRBD1 (5 bases). This CDR3 comprises 14 residues. V lost 6 bases, J lost 6 bases, and 17 bases lay in between. Germline CDR1 and CDR2: ENHRY and SYGVKD. The CDR3 DNA sequence: TGTGCCATCAGCGAACAGGTCTCCATCCCTGAAGCTTTCTTT. Translating it yields CAISEQVSIPEAFF.

This clonotype has ten or more counts. J is TRBJ2-3 and V is TRBV12-3 or TRBV12-4, with 8 nucleotides matching TRBD1. The CDR3 length is 13 residues. J gave up 4 bases and V 8 bases, and 5 bases lay outside the gene matches. The CDR3 is CASLRTGPDTQYF. For the CDR3, the DNA is TGTGCCAGCCTCAGGACAGGGCCAGATACGCAGTATTTT.

This sequence joins TRBV20-1 and TRBJ2-1; perhaps TRBD2 as D (7 bases). Germline assignment: CDR1 DFQATT and CDR2 SNEGSKA (reference sequence). CDR3 length: 16 residues. Trimming left V 0 bases short and J 2 bases short, with 14 bases between. The CDR3 spells CSARDGGGPTYNEQFF. Written as DNA, the CDR3 is TGCAGTGCTAGAGATGGGGGGGGGCCCACCTACAATGAGCAGTTCTTC.

The chain uses TRBV20-1 and TRBJ2-7; D remains ambiguous. Per germline, CDR1 DFQATT and CDR2 SNEGSKA (reference sequence). The CDR3 contains 14 residues. Trimming removed 1 base from V and 1 base from J, with 11 bases in between. The CDR3 sequence is CSARVKRDSYEQYF. The CDR3 nucleotides are TGCAGTGCTAGAGTGAAGCGAGATTCCTACGAGCAGTACTTC.

This clonotype was seen at least ten times. V and J are TRBV12-3 or TRBV12-4 and TRBJ2-7; TRBD1 agrees at 10 bases. V shed 5 bases, J shed 7 bases, and the junction held 11 bases outside the gene matches. The CDR3 covers 15 residues. CDR3 amino acids: CASSRDGQGDGEQYF. Here the CDR3 DNA reads TGTGCCAGCAGTCGCGACGGACAGGGGGACGGAGAGCAGTACTTC.

This clonotype was counted between two and nine times. J is TRBJ2-1 and V is TRBV9, with unresolved D. There are 17 residues in the CDR3. Trimming pared 1 base from V and 5 bases from J, leaving 19 bases between. Germline-derived CDR1 and CDR2 are SGDLS and YYNGEE. CDR3 region: CASSVRAELATNNEQFF. The CDR3 DNA is TGTGCCAGCAGCGTACGGGCCGAACTGGCCACCAACAATGAGCAGTTCTTC.

The chain is built from TRBV18 and TRBJ1-4, with TRBD1 identical over 9 bases. Germline lookup yields CDR1 KGHSH and CDR2 LQKENI. V shed 5 bases and J 6 bases; nucleotides not matched to a gene: 7. The CDR3 length is 15 residues. CDR3 sequence reads: CASSAYRDRDEKLFF. In nucleotides, the CDR3 is TGTGCCAGCTCAGCCTACCGGGACAGGGATGAAAAACTGTTTTTT. The full variable domain, rest sourced from reference TRBV18 and TRBJ1-4, is NAGVMQNPRHLVRRRGQEARLRCSPMKGHSHVYWYRQLPEEGLKFMVYLQKENIIDESGMPKERFSAEFPKEGPSILRIQQVVRGDSAAYFCASSAYRDRDEKLFFGSGTQLSVL.

The gene calls are TRBV20-1 and TRBJ2-3; TRBD2 matches at 12 bases. Per the germline V gene, CDR1 is DFQATT and CDR2 is SNEGSKA (reference sequence). This CDR3 has 23 amino acids. Unmatched junction bases numbered 31, after V lost 0 bases and J lost 9 bases. The CDR3, as DNA: TGCAGTGCTAGAGATCCGACGGGGGCCTCCCTAGCGGGAGGGTGGAGGTGGTTAGGAACGCAGTATTTT. Its protein product is CSARDPTGASLAGGWRWLGTQYF.

CDR3: CATSRDSYSGNTIYF. The CDR3 DNA reads as TGTGCCACCAGCAGAGACAGTTACTCTGGAAACACCATATATTTT. The V and J genes are TRBV15 and TRBJ1-3, with D hard to call. Trimming took off 0 bases at V and 0 bases at J, with 6 bases between the two ends. Germline lookup yields CDR1 LNHNV and CDR2 YYDKDF (reference sequence). The CDR3 contains 15 residues.

This clonotype came up many times. This chain's CDR3 is CASSPTIQDSYGYTF. The CDR3, as DNA: TGTGCCAGCTCACCAACAATACAGGATAGCTATGGCTACACCTTC. The rearrangement joins TRBV18 to TRBJ1-2; D is perhaps TRBD1 (5 bases). The CDR3 runs 15 residues. CDR1 is KGHSH, CDR2 LQKENI, per germline. The V and J ends lost 2 bases and 4 bases respectively, with 14 bases between them.

This clonotype appeared a few times. Given a much more abundant clone one base away, this may be a read error. V and J are TRBV20-1 and TRBJ2-4; 7 positions match TRBD2. The length of the CDR3 is 15 residues. The V segment lost 1 base and the J segment 1 base; nucleotides outside the gene matches: 4. Germline CDR1 and CDR2: DFQATT and SNEGSKA (reference sequence). CDR3 amino acids: CSARGGRAAKNIQYF. In DNA, the CDR3 is TGCAGTGCTAGAGGGGGGAGGGCGGCCAAAAACATTCAGTACTTC.

This clonotype was picked up a small number of times. J is TRBJ1-1 and V is TRBV27, with 7 bases lining up with TRBD1. V lost 4 bases and J lost 1; bases outside the gene matches: 12. The germline V gene has CDR1 MNHEY and CDR2 SMNVEV (reference sequence). CDR3 length equals 17 residues. The CDR3 DNA reads as TGTGCCAGCAGTTACAGATGGAGGAGGGGGCAGAACACTGAAGCTTTCTTT. Its protein is CASSYRWRRGQNTEAFF.

The chain carries TRBV20-1 and TRBJ1-3; 7 nucleotides line up with TRBD1. Trimming at V came to 6 bases and at J to 0 bases, leaving 11 bases not matched to a gene. The CDR3 sequence is 16 residues long. Germline CDR1 DFQATT, CDR2 SNEGSKA (reference sequence). The CDR3 region is CSADPGTASSGNTIYF. The CDR3 coding sequence is TGCAGTGCGGATCCCGGGACAGCGAGCTCTGGAAACACCATATATTTT.

This chain connects TRBV27 to TRBJ2-7; maybe TRBD2 (5 bases). V gave up 10 bases and J gave up 0 bases, with 10 bases separating them. The length of the CDR3 is 12 residues. Per the germline V gene, CDR1 is MNHEY and CDR2 is SMNVEV (reference sequence). Here the CDR3 DNA reads TGTGCCACCCAGACTACCTCCTACGAGCAGTACTTC. Amino acids: CATQTTSYEQYF.

This clonotype was recorded a few times. A read error may account for a junction end that differs from germline. This chain uses TRBV12-3 or TRBV12-4 with TRBJ2-2; 7 bases are a match to TRBD2. The CDR3 is 15 amino acids. CDR3 protein: CASSLAGGNTGEPFF. In nucleotides, the CDR3 is TGTGCCAGCTCCTTAGCGGGCGGGAACACCGGGGAGCCGTTTTTT.

This clonotype was observed a few times. The rearrangement links TRBV10-3 to TRBJ1-6; 8 nucleotides agree with TRBD1. V shed 7 bases, J shed 9 bases, and the junction held 11 bases outside the gene matches. Germline CDR1 reads ENHRY; CDR2 reads SYGVKD. CDR3 length: 15 residues. CDR3 protein: CAITADRAGGSPLHF. The DNA of the CDR3 is TGTGCCATCACCGCGGACAGGGCGGGGGGTTCACCCCTCCACTTT.

This clonotype was seen a few times. The chain carries TRBV27 and TRBJ1-4; perhaps TRBD1 as D (5 bases). Trimming removed 6 bases from V and 7 bases from J, with 12 bases in between. Germline assignment: CDR1 MNHEY and CDR2 SMNVEV (reference sequence). The CDR3 contains 13 residues. This CDR3 is CASRGGDGEKLFF. The CDR3 nucleotides are TGTGCCAGCAGGGGGGGGGATGGTGAAAAACTGTTTTTT.

This rearrangement joins TRBV24-1 to TRBJ2-2; 7 bases fit TRBD1. The trim removed 4 bases at V and 0 bases at J, leaving 4 bases unmatched. The CDR3 totals 16 residues. Germline V CDR1 and CDR2: KGHDR, SFDVKD. The DNA of the CDR3 is TGTGCCACCAGTGACCCGGGACAGACGAACACCGGGGAGCTGTTTTTT. Translating gives CATSDPGQTNTGELFF.

The V gene is TRBV15, the J gene TRBJ2-7; no clear D. Germline CDR1 LNHNV, CDR2 YYDKDF (reference sequence). The CDR3 runs to 13 residues. The germline V and J ends were trimmed by 7 bases and 2 bases, with 12 bases remaining between them. The CDR3: CATTHGWPYEQYF. DNA for the CDR3: TGTGCCACCACCCATGGTTGGCCCTACGAGCAGTACTTC.

This clonotype was counted many times. V usage is TRBV6-1 and J usage is TRBJ1-1; 7 positions agree with TRBD1. Germline loops: CDR1 MNHNS, CDR2 SASEGT. CDR3 length: 14 residues. The ends lost 9 bases at V and 0 bases at J; junction bases unmatched: 7. In nucleotides, the CDR3 is TGTGCCAGTGGGACAGATAACATGAACACTGAAGCTTTCTTT. Its translation: CASGTDNMNTEAFF.

V and J are TRBV29-1 and TRBJ2-3; 8 positions agree with TRBD2. This CDR3 contains 14 residues. The V gene end was trimmed by 3 bases and the J gene end by 6 bases; junction bases not matched to a gene: 8. CDR1 and CDR2 from the germline V gene are SQVTM and ANQGSEA. The CDR3 nucleotides read TGCAGCGTTGATAGGCCAGCGGGAGTCGATACGCAGTATTTT. Amino acids: CSVDRPAGVDTQYF.

This clonotype was observed many times. The genes are TRBV28 and TRBJ2-3, with TRBD1 matching 9 bases. Germline V gene sequence: CDR1 MDHEN, CDR2 SYDVKM. Trimming at V came to 7 bases and at J to 1 base, leaving 3 bases not matched to a gene. CDR3 length: 14 amino acids. The chain's CDR3 is CASTWDRGTDTQYF. CDR3 bases: TGTGCCAGCACCTGGGACAGGGGCACAGATACGCAGTATTTT.

This clonotype was counted at least ten times. The gene calls are TRBV7-8 and TRBJ2-7; no definite D call. CDR1 SGHVS and CDR2 FQNEAQ come from the germline V gene. Trimming shortened V by 2 bases and J by 2 bases, and 10 bases separated the two germline ends. The CDR3 totals 14 residues. The CDR3, as DNA: TGTGCCAGCAGCTTAAGTGTCTTCGCCTACGAGCAGTACTTC. Translation gives CASSLSVFAYEQYF. Looking up the rest from reference TRBV7-8 and TRBJ2-7 gives the full variable domain: GAGVSQSPRYKVAKRGQDVALRCDPISGHVSLFWYQQALGQGPEFLTYFQNEAQLDKSGLPSDRFFAERPEGSVSTLKIQRTQQEDSAVYLCASSLSVFAYEQYFGPGTRLTVT.

The table lists this clonotype with many counts. J is TRBJ2-3 and V is TRBV7-8, with 12 bases matching TRBD1. The CDR3 length is 15 residues. The V gene end was trimmed by 6 bases and the J gene end by 4 bases; junction bases not matched to a gene: 5. Looked up from germline, CDR1 is SGHVS and CDR2 is FQNEAQ. As DNA, the CDR3 is TGTGCCAGCAGGGGGGACAGGGGGCCTGCAGATACGCAGTATTTT. Its protein product is CASRGDRGPADTQYF.